The present T cell receptor beta chain was sequenced within a study of blood T cell dynamics during melanoma immunotherapy. The time point: pre-treatment baseline. No patient had earlier systemic cancer treatment, concurrent immunosuppressants, or another active cancer. Trimming took 6 bases from V and 6 from J; bases not matched to a gene: 17. Germline values: CDR1 MDHEN, CDR2 SYDVKM. The CDR3 is 17 residues long. The table came from immunoSEQ multiplex PCR; TCRdb's copy has only in-frame clones and leaves some out. The data show some 13,000 clones, with around 90% seen just once and 0.18% held by the top ten.

This specimen consisted of effector memory CD8+ T cells from blood, obtained from a patient treated with checkpoint blockade. This TCR was recovered from a human donor with melanoma. V is TRBV28 and J is TRBJ2-3; 8 bases agree with TRBD1. The CDR3 loop reads CASSTLGTGTLEDTQYF. The CDR3, as DNA: TGTGCCAGCAGCACCCTAGGGACAGGTACCTTGGAGGATACGCAGTATTTT.